These 9 T cell receptor beta chains originate from one sample sequenced in a study of cytomegalovirus exposure and HLA in healthy donors. The PCR made use of 60 Vbeta and 13 Jbeta primers. Assay used: immunoSEQ multiplex PCR; TCRdb lists only in-frame clones, some missing. The sample lists about 94,000 clones; over 50% were seen once. The sequenced sample was PBMCs. Every receptor here comes from a man under 40 in good health and CMV-seronegative.

The V call is TRBV2, the J call TRBJ1-5, with D maybe TRBD1 (6 bases). This CDR3 region has 17 residues. Germline V lookup: CDR1 SNHLY, CDR2 FYNNEI. Trimming removed 2 bases at V and 4 bases at J, with 18 bases between. The CDR3 DNA sequence: TGTGCCAGCAGTGAATTAGTCGGGGGGCTGATTAATCAGCCCCAGCATTTT. Its translation is CASSELVGGLINQPQHF.

The rearrangement joins TRBV15 to TRBJ2-1; 7 bases are shared with TRBD2. The CDR3 has 15 amino acids. The ends lost 4 bases at V and 4 bases at J; junction bases unmatched: 7. Per germline, CDR1 LNHNV and CDR2 YYDKDF (reference sequence). This CDR3 reads CATSNRDYGYNEQFF. The CDR3 DNA is TGTGCCACCAGCAACCGGGACTACGGATACAATGAGCAGTTCTTC.

Only a few counts were recorded for this clone. The gene calls are TRBV11-3 and TRBJ2-2; tentatively, D is TRBD1 (6 bases). There are 14 residues in the CDR3. Germline values: CDR1 SGHNT, CDR2 YENEEA. Trimming cost V 4 bases and J 9 bases, with 15 bases left between them. Here the CDR3 reads CASSSRDNPRELFF. CDR3 bases: TGTGCCAGCAGCTCCCGGGACAACCCGAGGGAGCTGTTTTTT.

The chain joins TRBV2 to TRBJ1-2; D may be TRBD1 (6 bases). Germline values: CDR1 SNHLY, CDR2 FYNNEI. The CDR3 runs to 16 residues. V shed 3 bases and J shed 0 bases, with 14 bases lying between them. The CDR3 sequence: CASSDWRGASNYGYTF. The CDR3 DNA reads TGTGCCAGCAGTGACTGGCGGGGGGCATCTAACTATGGCTACACCTTC.

The CDR3 loop is CASSKGQGANENTEAFF. CDR3 bases: TGTGCCAGCAGCAAGGGACAGGGGGCGAATGAGAACACTGAAGCTTTCTTT. This chain connects TRBV5-4 to TRBJ1-1, with 12 bases aligning to TRBD1. Germline V gene sequence: CDR1 SGHNT, CDR2 YYREEE (reference sequence). This CDR3 is 17 amino acids long. Unmatched junction bases numbered 8, after V lost 4 bases and J lost 1 base.

The chain recombines TRBV7-2 with TRBJ1-1; D remains ambiguous. CDR1 and CDR2 (germline): SGHTA, FQGNSA. This CDR3 spans 14 amino acids. The ends were cut back, 3 bases at V and 0 bases at J, with 8 bases in the middle. The CDR3 region is CASSFQAMNTEAFF. CDR3 coding DNA: TGTGCCAGCAGCTTCCAAGCTATGAACACTGAAGCTTTCTTT.

This clone was observed a single time. The chain combines TRBV2 with TRBJ2-1, with TRBD2 matching over 7 bases. The CDR3 totals 13 residues. Germline V CDR1 and CDR2: SNHLY, FYNNEI. With 10 bases clipped from V and 5 bases from J, the junction kept 8 bases outside the gene matches. The CDR3 sequence is CAIPGTNNNEQFF. The CDR3 DNA reads as TGTGCCATCCCCGGGACTAACAACAATGAGCAGTTCTTC.

V usage is TRBV9 and J usage is TRBJ2-3, with a tentative D call TRBD2 (6 bases). Trimming pared 4 bases from V and 1 base from J, leaving 13 bases between. The germline gives CDR1 SGDLS, CDR2 YYNGEE. The CDR3 loop spans 15 amino acids. DNA of the CDR3: TGTGCCAGCAGCTCGGGGGATGCCCGCACAGATACGCAGTATTTT. This encodes CASSSGDARTDTQYF.

As concerns this clone: Other nucleotide sequences in the sample specify the same CDR3. The CDR3 sequence: CATSRDGGQGTDTQYF. Here the CDR3 DNA reads TGTGCCACCAGCAGAGATGGTGGACAGGGCACAGATACGCAGTATTTT. The V gene is TRBV15, the J gene TRBJ2-3; 7 bases are shared with TRBD1. This CDR3 comprises 16 residues. Germline V CDR1 and CDR2: LNHNV, YYDKDF (reference sequence). V was clipped by 0 bases and J by 1 base; unmatched bases: 4.